This entry concerns a single T cell receptor beta chain. Trimming took 0 bases from V and 3 from J; bases not matched to a gene: 4. Germline V gives CDR1 LGHNA, CDR2 YSLEER. The CDR3 consists of 16 residues. Some clones are missing from TCRdb's copy, which holds only in-frame ones; the method was immunoSEQ multiplex PCR. Of 300,000 to 350,000 clones listed, around 90% are singletons. This sample was included in a study of blood T cell repertoires in COVID-19. What was sequenced was PBMCs or T cells enriched from blood (not recorded which). This chain links TRBV4-3 with TRBJ2-1; 8 nucleotides align to TRBD1. This clonotype originated in a woman under 30 who had recovered from COVID-19. In nucleotides, the CDR3 is TGCGCCAGCAGCCAAGATAGAGGACAGGGCTACAATGAGCAGTTCTTC. It codes for CASSQDRGQGYNEQFF.